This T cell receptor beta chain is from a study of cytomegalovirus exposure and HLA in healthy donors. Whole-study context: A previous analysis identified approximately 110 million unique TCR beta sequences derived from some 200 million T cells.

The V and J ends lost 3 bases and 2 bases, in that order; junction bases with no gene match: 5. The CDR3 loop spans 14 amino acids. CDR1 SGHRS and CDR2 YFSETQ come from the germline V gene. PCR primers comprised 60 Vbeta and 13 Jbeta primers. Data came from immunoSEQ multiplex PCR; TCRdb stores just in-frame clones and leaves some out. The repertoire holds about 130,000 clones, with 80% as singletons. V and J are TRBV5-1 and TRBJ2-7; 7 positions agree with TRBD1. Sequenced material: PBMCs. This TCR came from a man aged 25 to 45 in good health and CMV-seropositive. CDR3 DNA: TGCGCCAGCAGCTACGGACAGGATGCCTACGAGCAGTACTTC. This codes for CASSYGQDAYEQYF.